This T cell receptor beta chain was sequenced during a study of identical twins. Whole-study results and caveats: Excess sharing by twins proved weaker in beta out-of-frame sequences.

CDR1 and CDR2 from the germline V gene are SGHRS and YFSETQ. The CDR3 covers 13 residues. Trimming removed 4 bases from V and 6 bases from J, with 11 bases in between. cDNA carried unique molecular identifiers, and a universal primer site was added by template switching. From the 5' RACE reads, TCRdb called clonotypes with MiXCR, one entry per CDR3 protein. The sample shows hundreds of thousands of distinct CDR3 sequences, more than 6.5% of them seen only once. This clonotype was counted between two and nine times. Its antigen is still unknown. These sequences were also reported in another study, on yellow fever vaccine responses in identical twins.

The receptor comes from a woman aged 18-29 years in good health. The sequenced material came from memory (CD45RO+) T cells sorted from blood. The rearrangement uses TRBV5-1 and TRBJ1-3; possible D gene TRBD1, 5 bases. The CDR3 protein is CASSKGDENTIYF. CDR3 DNA sequence: TGCGCCAGCAGCAAAGGGGACGAAAACACCATATATTTT.